The present TCR beta chain was sequenced within a study of post-analysis software for immune sequencing data. Study background: In terms of disease course, relapsing-remitting, secondary progressive and progressive-relapsing multiple sclerosis were included.

Study results and limitations: In patients, five TRBV segments were more frequent than in controls, with TRBV5-6, TRBV5-1 and TRBV20-1 among them.

Only a few counts were recorded for this clonotype. No antigen is known for it. The germline V gene encodes CDR1 LGHDT and CDR2 YNNKEL (reference sequence). The CDR3 totals 16 residues. Trimming at V came to 4 bases and at J to 7 bases, leaving 11 bases not matched to a gene. The TCR beta cDNA libraries carried unique molecular identifiers. TCRdb independently ran MiXCR on the PCR reads; one entry per CDR3 protein. The sample lists about 810,000 distinct CDR3 sequences, approximately 53% occurring once. The TCR originated in a girl between 10 and 17 years old with multiple sclerosis. Sequencing was carried out using blood. The V and J genes are TRBV3-1 and TRBJ1-2; 11 positions match TRBD1. For the CDR3, the DNA is TGTGCCAGCAGCCCTCCGGGACAGGGGGGAAGGAGTGGCTACACCTTC. Protein sequence: CASSPPGQGGRSGYTF.